These 29 T cell receptor beta chains share one sample of origin, sequenced in a study. MiXCR, run by TCRdb on the RT-PCR reads, gives a single entry per CDR3 protein. The sample holds 650,000 to 800,000 distinct CDR3 sequences, approximately 15% seen once. Specimen: memory CD4+ T cells from blood. These receptors all come from a female donor in good health, serving as a healthy control.

This clonotype was found many times. The rearrangement uses TRBV29-1 and TRBJ2-5; unclear D gene. V was shortened by 1 base and J by 5 bases, with 5 bases between the two germline ends. This CDR3 region has 11 residues. Per the germline V gene, CDR1 is SQVTM and CDR2 is ANQGSEA. CDR3 coding DNA: TGCAGCGTTGAAGTAATGGAGACCCAGTACTTC. Its translation is CSVEVMETQYF.

This rearrangement joins TRBV5-1 to TRBJ2-3; TRBD2 might be the D (6 bases). The CDR3 consists of 16 residues. Trimming stripped 1 base from V and 6 bases from J, with 18 bases between. Germline V CDR1 and CDR2: SGHRS, YFSETQ. The CDR3 loop reads CASSLTRDAAGDTQYF. The CDR3 DNA reads TGCGCCAGCAGCTTGACCCGGGACGCCGCGGGGGATACGCAGTATTTT.

The chain uses TRBV20-1 and TRBJ1-6, with D maybe TRBD1 (5 bases). Germline V gives CDR1 DFQATT, CDR2 SNEGSKA (reference sequence). V shed 0 bases and J shed 7 bases, with 10 bases lying between them. CDR3 length equals 14 residues. The CDR3 loop reads CSAREDSTNSPLHF. In nucleotides, the CDR3 is TGCAGTGCTAGAGAAGACAGTACCAATTCACCCCTCCACTTT.

This clonotype was seen at least ten times. The CDR3 DNA reads TGTGCCAGCAGCTTGGGATGGACAGATACGCAGTATTTT. It codes for CASSLGWTDTQYF. The chain couples TRBV5-4 to TRBJ2-3; the D is unclear. Deletions cut 0 bases from V and 3 bases from J, with 5 bases between. This CDR3 has 13 amino acids. Looked up from germline, CDR1 is SGHNT and CDR2 is YYREEE (reference sequence).

This clonotype was recorded many times. The chain links TRBV5-1 to TRBJ1-5, with D possibly TRBD1 on 5 matching bases. The CDR3 is 13 amino acids. V lost 4 bases and J 5 bases, leaving 10 bases between the germline ends. The germline V gene has CDR1 SGHRS and CDR2 YFSETQ. The CDR3 protein is CASSPGFDQPQHF. The CDR3 nucleotides read TGCGCCAGCAGCCCAGGGTTCGATCAGCCCCAGCATTTT. The variable domain in full, completed from reference TRBV5-1 and TRBJ1-5, reads KAGVTQTPRYLIKTRGQQVTLSCSPISGHRSVSWYQQTPGQGLQFLFEYFSETQRNKGNFPGRFSGRQFSNSRSEMNVSTLELGDSALYLCASSPGFDQPQHFGDGTRLSIL.

At least ten counts were recorded for this clonotype. V and J are TRBV5-1 and TRBJ2-2; tentatively, D is TRBD2 (6 bases). Trimming took off 3 bases at V and 6 bases at J, with 15 bases between the two ends. CDR1 SGHRS and CDR2 YFSETQ come from the germline V gene. This CDR3 region has 15 residues. CDR3 coding DNA: TGCGCCAGCAGCTCACGTGAAGCGGGCCCCGGGGAGCTGTTTTTT. Its protein product is CASSSREAGPGELFF.

This clonotype turned up a few times. The rearrangement joins TRBV5-6 to TRBJ2-2; D is ambiguous. The germline V and J ends were trimmed by 1 base and 13 bases, with 8 bases remaining between them. The CDR3 has 11 amino acids. In germline, CDR1 is SGHDT, CDR2 YYEEEE. CDR3 residues: CASSLNNRLFF. In nucleotides, the CDR3 is TGTGCCAGCAGCTTGAATAACAGGCTGTTTTTT.

This clonotype was observed at least ten times. The J gene is TRBJ1-1, the V gene TRBV6-5; tentatively, D is TRBD1 (5 bases). CDR3 length equals 17 residues. The V and J ends lost 2 bases and 1 base respectively, with 17 bases between them. Germline CDR1 MNHEY, CDR2 SVGAGI. CDR3: CASSYSQRGVGNTEAFF. CDR3 nucleotide sequence: TGTGCCAGCAGTTACAGTCAGAGGGGCGTGGGGAACACTGAAGCTTTCTTT.

At least ten counts were recorded for this clonotype. The rearrangement uses TRBV7-2 and TRBJ2-1; the D gene could be TRBD1 or TRBD2 (5 bases each). The CDR3 extends over 13 amino acids. The V end was cut by 1 base, the J end by 9 bases, with 10 bases between. The germline CDR1 and CDR2 sequences are SGHTA and FQGNSA. CDR3 sequence (DNA): TGTGCCAGCAGCTTAGAGTGGGGACGTGAGCAGTTCTTC. Translation: CASSLEWGREQFF.

The chain has TRBV6-2 or TRBV6-3 and TRBJ2-7; 12 nucleotides align to TRBD1. J gave up 2 bases and V 7 bases, and 18 bases lay outside the gene matches. The CDR3 totals 19 residues. Germline CDR1 reads MNHEY; CDR2 reads SVGEGT. The CDR3 DNA reads as TGTGCCAGCACGCATCCGGGACAGGGGGCTTCGGGAGGGCCCTACGAGCAGTACTTC. It translates to CASTHPGQGASGGPYEQYF.

This clonotype turned up a few times. The chain carries TRBV7-2 and TRBJ2-7; perhaps TRBD2 as D (6 bases). V was trimmed by 1 base and J by 4 bases, leaving 11 bases between them. CDR3 length equals 14 residues. CDR1 SGHTA and CDR2 FQGNSA come from the germline V gene. CDR3 nucleotides: TGTGCCAGCAGCTTAGGAACGGAGGGGTACGAGCAGTACTTC. Translated: CASSLGTEGYEQYF.

The chain couples TRBV7-9 to TRBJ1-2; maybe TRBD1 (5 bases). Germline V gives CDR1 SEHNR, CDR2 FQNEAQ (reference sequence). The V gene lost 3 bases and the J gene lost 10 bases, with 30 bases spanning the gap. The CDR3 extends over 18 amino acids. CDR3 region: CASSFEGLGVRGALHYTF. The CDR3 DNA follows: TGTGCCAGCAGCTTTGAAGGTTTGGGGGTCAGAGGTGCCCTCCACTACACCTTC.

This clonotype was counted ten times or more. Here the CDR3 reads CSGTAYNEQFF. As DNA, the CDR3 is TGCAGCGGGACAGCTTACAATGAGCAGTTCTTC. The rearrangement joins TRBV29-1 to TRBJ2-1, with TRBD1 as a possible D gene (6 bases). The CDR3 is made up of 11 amino acids. Trimming left V 7 bases short and J 4 bases short, with 8 bases between. The V gene's germline CDR1 is SQVTM and CDR2 ANQGSEA.

This clonotype was observed a handful of times. The chain recombines TRBV20-1 with TRBJ2-1, with D tentatively TRBD2 (5 bases). The CDR3 is 12 amino acids. The V gene's germline CDR1 is DFQATT and CDR2 SNEGSKA (reference sequence). Deletions cut 5 bases from V and 15 bases from J, with 20 bases between. CDR3 in amino acids: CSAGLPTIESFF. The CDR3 bases are TGCAGTGCTGGGCTCCCGACTATAGAATCGTTCTTC.

This rearrangement joins TRBV11-2 to TRBJ2-1; perhaps TRBD1 as D (6 bases). Germline CDR1 and CDR2: SGHAT and FQNNGV. The CDR3 spans 14 residues. With 4 bases removed from V and 8 bases from J, the gap between germline ends came to 15 bases. The CDR3, as DNA: TGTGCCAGCAGCTCCTCGACAGGAATCTATGAGCAGTTCTTC. This sequence encodes CASSSSTGIYEQFF. Supplemented by reference TRBV11-2 and TRBJ2-1, the full variable domain reads EAGVAQSPRYKIIEKRQSVAFWCNPISGHATLYWYQQILGQGPKLLIQFQNNGVVDDSQLPKDRFSAERLKGVDSTLKIQPAKLEDSAVYLCASSSSTGIYEQFFGPGTRLTVL.

This clonotype was seen more than once but under ten times. The chain uses TRBV6-2 or TRBV6-3 and TRBJ2-1; the match to TRBD2 covers 10 bases. CDR3 length: 14 amino acids. V shed 7 bases, J shed 8 bases, and the junction held 8 bases outside the gene matches. CDR1 and CDR2 (germline): MNHEY, SVGEGT. The DNA for the CDR3 is TGTGCCAGCACACTTAGCGGGAGGATCCATGAGCAGTTCTTC. Its protein product is CASTLSGRIHEQFF.

This clonotype was seen ten or more times. The V call is TRBV7-3, the J call TRBJ2-1, with D unclear. V lost 1 base and J 7 bases, leaving 8 bases between the germline ends. Germline CDR1 SGHTA, CDR2 FQGTGA. The CDR3 extends over 13 amino acids. The CDR3 DNA reads as TGTGCCAGCAGCTTAAACTCCGGGAATGAGCAGTTCTTC. Its protein is CASSLNSGNEQFF.

The sample holds many counts of this clonotype. Here the CDR3 DNA reads TGCAGTGCTGAGGGACAGCTGGCGTACGAGCAGTACTTC. Its translation is CSAEGQLAYEQYF. The gene calls are TRBV20-1 and TRBJ2-7; 7 bases align to TRBD1. Germline V lookup: CDR1 DFQATT, CDR2 SNEGSKA (reference sequence). The CDR3 covers 13 residues. V shed 5 bases and J 4 bases; nucleotides not matched to a gene: 8.

This clonotype was recorded a few times. This chain uses TRBV5-6 with TRBJ2-7, with no clear D. The V end was cut by 0 bases, the J end by 2 bases, with 6 bases between. Germline V gene lookup returns CDR1 SGHDT and CDR2 YYEEEE. The CDR3 covers 13 residues. In DNA form, the CDR3 reads TGTGCCAGCAGCTTGGAACATCCCTACGAGCAGTACTTC. Protein sequence: CASSLEHPYEQYF.

This clonotype was detected only a few times. The chain links TRBV5-4 to TRBJ2-7, with D possibly being TRBD2 (5 bases). V lost 7 bases and J lost 5, with 22 bases in between. Germline V lookup: CDR1 SGHNT, CDR2 YYREEE (reference sequence). CDR3 length equals 15 residues. The CDR3: CASGQDWVGDDEQYF. As DNA, the CDR3 is TGTGCCAGCGGTCAGGATTGGGTGGGAGATGACGAGCAGTACTTC.

In this sample, this clonotype turned up a few times. The chain joins TRBV5-1 to TRBJ2-2, with D hard to call. In germline, CDR1 is SGHRS, CDR2 YFSETQ. The V end lost 2 bases, the J end lost 2 bases, and 10 bases lay between the germline ends. The CDR3 totals 15 residues. CDR3: CASSLSSRNTGELFF. Here the CDR3 DNA reads TGCGCCAGCAGCTTATCCAGCCGCAACACCGGGGAGCTGTTTTTT.

This clonotype was detected many times. The chain has TRBV5-1 and TRBJ2-2, with 8 bases lining up with TRBD2. This CDR3 is built from 16 residues. V lost 0 bases, J lost 7 bases, and 8 bases stayed unmatched. Germline V lookup: CDR1 SGHRS, CDR2 YFSETQ. The DNA for the CDR3 is TGCGCCAGCAGCTTGGAGTTCCGGGAGGGGTACGGGGAGCTGTTTTTT. Protein: CASSLEFREGYGELFF. Variable domain in full (rest from reference TRBV5-1 and TRBJ2-2): KAGVTQTPRYLIKTRGQQVTLSCSPISGHRSVSWYQQTPGQGLQFLFEYFSETQRNKGNFPGRFSGRQFSNSRSEMNVSTLELGDSALYLCASSLEFREGYGELFFGEGSRLTVL.

Only a few counts were recorded for this clonotype. J is TRBJ2-1 and V is TRBV7-2; D unclear. V gave up 6 bases and J gave up 3 bases, with 21 bases separating them. Germline V gives CDR1 SGHTA, CDR2 FQGNSA. The CDR3 spans 17 residues. CDR3 sequence (DNA): TGTGCCAGCAGTCTTACCCCTCGGTCGTCTGGCTACAATGAGCAGTTCTTC. This codes for CASSLTPRSSGYNEQFF.

This clonotype has only a few counts. V and J are TRBV5-1 and TRBJ2-3; a possible D gene is TRBD2 (6 bases). V was shortened by 2 bases and J by 1 base, with 17 bases between the two germline ends. CDR1 and CDR2 from the germline V gene are SGHRS and YFSETQ. The CDR3 extends over 17 amino acids. The CDR3 is CASSFGPGGVGTDTQYF. The CDR3 coding sequence is TGCGCCAGCAGCTTTGGCCCCGGGGGAGTCGGCACAGATACGCAGTATTTT.

This clonotype was seen more than once but under ten times. The chain uses TRBV7-6 and TRBJ2-3, with 8 bases lining up with TRBD1. The germline V gene has CDR1 SGHVS and CDR2 FNYEAQ. The length of the CDR3 is 16 residues. J gave up 4 bases and V 5 bases, and 11 bases lay outside the gene matches. Written as DNA, the CDR3 is TGTGCCAGCAGCCACGGGGACAGGAGGTCGGCAGATACGCAGTATTTT. Its protein is CASSHGDRRSADTQYF. Full variable domain (missing parts from reference TRBV7-6 and TRBJ2-3): GAGVSQSPRYKVTKRGQDVALRCDPISGHVSLYWYRQALGQGPEFLTYFNYEAQQDKSGLPNDRFSAERPEGSISTLTIQRTEQRDSAMYRCASSHGDRRSADTQYFGPGTRLTVL.

The rearrangement joins TRBV6-5 to TRBJ1-1; no clear D. There are 15 residues in the CDR3. CDR1 is MNHEY and CDR2 is SVGAGI in the germline V gene. The V end was cut by 0 bases, the J end by 1 base, with 9 bases between. This chain's CDR3 is CASSYSNSENTEAFF. In DNA, the CDR3 is TGTGCCAGCAGTTACTCGAATTCCGAGAACACTGAAGCTTTCTTT.

V usage is TRBV28 and J usage is TRBJ1-1, with D hard to call. Germline assignment: CDR1 MDHEN and CDR2 SYDVKM. The CDR3 is made up of 12 amino acids. Trimming stripped 11 bases from V and 3 bases from J, with 13 bases between. CDR3: CAASLLHTEAFF. The DNA of the CDR3 is TGTGCCGCTTCTCTGCTACACACTGAAGCTTTCTTT.

This clonotype was detected many times. This chain uses TRBV9 with TRBJ2-1, with 13 bases that match TRBD2. The CDR3 spans 16 residues. Per the germline V gene, CDR1 is SGDLS and CDR2 is YYNGEE. Trimming took 0 bases from V and 3 from J; bases not matched to a gene: 0. The CDR3 here is CASSVGLAGGYNEQFF. The DNA of the CDR3 is TGTGCCAGCAGCGTAGGACTAGCGGGAGGCTACAATGAGCAGTTCTTC.

The chain couples TRBV5-1 to TRBJ2-5; D unclear. Germline V CDR1 and CDR2: SGHRS, YFSETQ. The germline V and J ends were trimmed by 3 bases and 2 bases, with 8 bases remaining between them. This CDR3 spans 13 amino acids. The CDR3 DNA reads as TGCGCCAGCAGCTCCGAGCAACAAGAGACCCAGTACTTC. Its protein is CASSSEQQETQYF.